These 2 T cell receptor beta chains were all obtained from the same sample, sequenced in a study of T-cell memory formation after mild COVID-19. A single record per CDR3 protein comes from TCRdb applying MiXCR to the 5' RACE reads. Of about 200,000 distinct CDR3 sequences listed, 9.5% were seen once; the top ten hold 3.5% to 4%. The specimen was PBMCs or a T cell subset sorted from them (not recorded which). Receptors originate from a man aged 18-30 years who had mild COVID-19 (a few samples of this study predate the infection). Cell type and time point are not known.

The CDR3 protein is CASSLVSSGEATDTQYF. CDR3 in DNA: TGCGCCAGCAGCTTGGTGTCTAGCGGGGAGGCCACAGATACGCAGTATTTT. The genes are TRBV5-1 and TRBJ2-3; 9 bases map to TRBD2. The CDR3 covers 17 residues. The germline V gene encodes CDR1 SGHRS and CDR2 YFSETQ. The V segment lost 0 bases and the J segment 2 bases; nucleotides outside the gene matches: 7. The full variable domain, its missing parts supplied by reference TRBV5-1 and TRBJ2-3, is KAGVTQTPRYLIKTRGQQVTLSCSPISGHRSVSWYQQTPGQGLQFLFEYFSETQRNKGNFPGRFSGRQFSNSRSEMNVSTLELGDSALYLCASSLVSSGEATDTQYFGPGTRLTVL.

The chain recombines TRBV12-3 or TRBV12-4 with TRBJ2-2, with TRBD1 as a possible D gene (6 bases). Trimming removed 7 bases at V and 4 bases at J, with 13 bases between. The CDR3 consists of 14 residues. The DNA for the CDR3 is TGTGCCAGCACCCGGGACATTATCACCGGGGAGCTGTTTTTT. Amino acids: CASTRDIITGELFF.